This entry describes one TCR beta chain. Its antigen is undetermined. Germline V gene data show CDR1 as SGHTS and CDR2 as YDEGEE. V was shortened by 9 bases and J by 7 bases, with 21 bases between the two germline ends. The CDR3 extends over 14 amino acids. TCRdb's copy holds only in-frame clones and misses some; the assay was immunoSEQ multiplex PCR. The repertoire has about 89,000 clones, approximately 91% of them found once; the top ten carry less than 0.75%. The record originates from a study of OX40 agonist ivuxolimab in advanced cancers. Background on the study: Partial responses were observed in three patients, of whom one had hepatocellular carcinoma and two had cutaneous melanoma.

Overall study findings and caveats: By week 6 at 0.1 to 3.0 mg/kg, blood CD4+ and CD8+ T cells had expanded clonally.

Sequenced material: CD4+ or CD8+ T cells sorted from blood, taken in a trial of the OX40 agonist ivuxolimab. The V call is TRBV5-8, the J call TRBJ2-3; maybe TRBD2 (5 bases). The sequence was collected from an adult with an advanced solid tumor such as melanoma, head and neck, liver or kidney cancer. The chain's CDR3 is CATPAGPTPNTQYF. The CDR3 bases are TGTGCCACCCCCGCGGGCCCTACCCCAAATACGCAGTATTTT.